This T cell receptor beta chain stems from a study of control samples from healthy donors and cancer patients. The CDR3 spans 12 residues. V was trimmed by 1 base and J by 6 bases, leaving 3 bases between them. CDR1 and CDR2 (germline): KGHDR, SFDVKD. Method: immunoSEQ multiplex PCR; TCRdb's copy keeps in-frame clones and lacks some. The table shows 90,000 to 100,000 clones, with about four fifths occurring only once. Sequencing used blood. This receptor was obtained from a young woman in good health. The genes are TRBV24-1 and TRBJ2-1; D is unclear. The CDR3 here is CATSDFSNEQFF. CDR3 nucleotide sequence: TGTGCCACCAGTGATTTTAGCAATGAGCAGTTCTTC.